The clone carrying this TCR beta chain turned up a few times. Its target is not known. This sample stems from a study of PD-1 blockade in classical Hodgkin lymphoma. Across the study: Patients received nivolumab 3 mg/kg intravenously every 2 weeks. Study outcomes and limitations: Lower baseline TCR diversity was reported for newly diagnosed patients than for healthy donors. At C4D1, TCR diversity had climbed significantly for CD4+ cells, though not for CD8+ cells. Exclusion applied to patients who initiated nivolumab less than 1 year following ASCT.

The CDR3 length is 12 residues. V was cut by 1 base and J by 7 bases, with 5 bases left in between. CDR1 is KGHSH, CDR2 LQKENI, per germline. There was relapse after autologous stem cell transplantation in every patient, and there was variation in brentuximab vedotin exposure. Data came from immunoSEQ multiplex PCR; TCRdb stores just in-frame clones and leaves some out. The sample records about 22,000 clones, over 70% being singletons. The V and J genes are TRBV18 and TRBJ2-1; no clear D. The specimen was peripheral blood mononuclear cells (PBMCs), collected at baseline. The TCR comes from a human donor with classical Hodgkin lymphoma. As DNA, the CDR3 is TGTGCCAGCTCACCACAGGGAAATGAGCAGTTCTTC. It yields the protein CASSPQGNEQFF. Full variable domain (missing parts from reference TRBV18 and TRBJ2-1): NAGVMQNPRHLVRRRGQEARLRCSPMKGHSHVYWYRQLPEEGLKFMVYLQKENIIDESGMPKERFSAEFPKEGPSILRIQQVVRGDSAAYFCASSPQGNEQFFGPGTRLTVL.